The 26 T cell receptor beta chains in this list originate from one sample, sequenced in a study of control samples from healthy donors and cancer patients. The data were produced by immunoSEQ multiplex PCR, yet TCRdb's version contains in-frame clones alone and is incomplete. The sample records under 150,000 clones, 75% to 90% being singletons. The sample consisted of blood. Receptors originate from a man aged 25-45 years in good health.

The sample holds one count of this clone. The CDR3 sequence: CASSESAEKETQYF. CDR3 nucleotides: TGTGCCAGCAGTGAATCAGCCGAAAAAGAGACCCAGTACTTC. The chain joins TRBV25-1 to TRBJ2-5; D gene unclear. The V end lost 1 base, the J end lost 3 bases, and 9 bases lay between the germline ends. Germline V lookup: CDR1 MGHDK, CDR2 SYGVNS. This CDR3 contains 14 residues.

This CDR3 is CASSTTGGSGEQYF. DNA of the CDR3: TGTGCCAGTAGTACAACAGGGGGCTCTGGCGAGCAGTACTTC. V gene TRBV19 combines with J gene TRBJ2-7, with 9 nucleotides matching TRBD1. After removal of 4 bases from V and 6 bases from J, the junction contained 7 bases not matched to a gene. Per the germline V gene, CDR1 is LNHDA and CDR2 is SQIVND (reference sequence). The CDR3 extends over 14 amino acids.

The chain employs TRBV7-2 and TRBJ1-2; D might be TRBD1 (6 bases). With 2 bases removed from V and 5 bases from J, the gap between germline ends came to 15 bases. CDR3 length equals 15 residues. Germline values: CDR1 SGHTA, CDR2 FQGNSA. In DNA form, the CDR3 reads TGTGCCAGCAGCTTACTAAAGCAGGGGCAGTATGGCTACACCTTC. Amino acids: CASSLLKQGQYGYTF. Based on the CDR3 plus reference TRBV7-2 and TRBJ1-2, the full variable domain is GAGVSQSPSNKVTEKGKDVELRCDPISGHTALYWYRQSLGQGLEFLIYFQGNSAPDKSGLPSDRFSAERTGGSVSTLTIQRTQQEDSAVYLCASSLLKQGQYGYTFGSGTRLTVV.

The chain links TRBV6-2 or TRBV6-3 to TRBJ1-2; maybe TRBD1 (5 bases). V was trimmed by 4 bases and J by 5 bases, leaving 11 bases between them. The CDR3 has 13 residues. Looked up from germline, CDR1 is MNHEY and CDR2 is SVGEGT. CDR3: CASSSTAQYGYTF. DNA for the CDR3: TGTGCCAGCAGTTCGACAGCACAGTATGGCTACACCTTC.

This chain joins TRBV15 and TRBJ2-1; D is unresolved. The CDR3 spans 16 residues. CDR1 is LNHNV and CDR2 is YYDKDF in the germline V gene (reference sequence). Trimming pared 1 base from V and 0 bases from J, leaving 10 bases between. The CDR3 DNA reads TGTGCCACCAGCAGAGGGCGACGGAACTCCTACAATGAGCAGTTCTTC. This translates into CATSRGRRNSYNEQFF.

This clone occurred once. The chain has TRBV4-1 and TRBJ1-2; no clear D gene. Germline values: CDR1 MGHRA, CDR2 YSYEKL. Trimming left V 1 base short and J 6 bases short, with 15 bases between. The CDR3 totals 15 residues. The CDR3 loop is CASSQGVVQVHGYTF. The CDR3 DNA follows: TGCGCCAGCAGCCAAGGGGTCGTCCAGGTCCATGGCTACACCTTC.

Comments on this clone: The sample holds other DNA sequences that translate to the same CDR3. The CDR3 nucleotides are TGTGCCAGCAGCTTATCAGGGGCGACCTACGAGCAGTACTTC. Its protein is CASSLSGATYEQYF. J is TRBJ2-7 and V is TRBV7-9; tentatively, D is TRBD1 (6 bases). This CDR3 region has 14 residues. Germline V gives CDR1 SEHNR, CDR2 FQNEAQ (reference sequence). Trimming took 2 bases from V and 2 from J, leaving 10 bases between them.

The chain carries TRBV3-1 (or the pseudogene TRBV3-2) and TRBJ2-5; the match to TRBD1 covers 7 bases. The J segment lost 5 bases and the V segment lost 5 bases, leaving 5 bases of the junction unmatched. This CDR3 has 13 residues. From germline, CDR1 is LGHDT and CDR2 YNNKEL (reference sequence). The CDR3 sequence is CASSRQGWETQYF. In DNA form, the CDR3 reads TGTGCCAGCAGCAGACAGGGATGGGAGACCCAGTACTTC.

DNA of the CDR3: TGTGCCAGTAGTATGGTGGATTGGGCAGGGGGCTATGGCTACACCTTC. Translation gives CASSMVDWAGGYGYTF. The chain links TRBV19 to TRBJ1-2; 7 bases line up with TRBD1. The CDR3 is 16 amino acids. V lost 3 bases, J lost 4 bases, and 11 bases stayed unmatched. Germline V gene sequence: CDR1 LNHDA, CDR2 SQIVND (reference sequence).

The chain recombines TRBV28 with TRBJ1-1, with D uncertain. The CDR3 spans 14 residues. Germline V lookup: CDR1 MDHEN, CDR2 SYDVKM. V lost 6 bases and J lost 1, with 12 bases in between. As DNA, the CDR3 is TGTGCCAGCAGGGACGCGGTGGGGAACACTGAAGCTTTCTTT. Its translation is CASRDAVGNTEAFF.

This chain joins TRBV27 and TRBJ2-7, with 10 bases lining up with TRBD1. This CDR3 region has 16 residues. Germline loops: CDR1 MNHEY, CDR2 SMNVEV (reference sequence). Trimming cost V 4 bases and J 7 bases; bases outside gene matches: 13. CDR3: CASSYIFGTGAGEQYF. Written as DNA, the CDR3 is TGTGCCAGCAGTTATATCTTCGGGACAGGGGCGGGGGAGCAGTACTTC.

The chain is built from TRBV4-1 and TRBJ2-7, with a weak D call TRBD1 (6 bases). Between the trimmed V and J ends, which lost 0 bases and 0 bases, there was a span of 6 bases. The CDR3 runs 14 residues. Germline CDR1 is MGHRA and CDR2 is YSYEKL. CDR3 DNA: TGCGCCAGCAGCCAAGAGGGACACTCCTACGAGCAGTACTTC. This encodes CASSQEGHSYEQYF.

The chain employs TRBV11-3 and TRBJ2-5, with 11 nucleotides matching TRBD1. The CDR3 runs 16 residues. Germline V gene lookup returns CDR1 SGHNT and CDR2 YENEEA. The ends lost 1 base at V and 4 bases at J; junction bases unmatched: 5. The CDR3, as DNA: TGTGCCAGCAGCTTAGGGGGACAGGGGGTTTCAGAGACCCAGTACTTC. Translated, it gives CASSLGGQGVSETQYF.

J is TRBJ2-3 and V is TRBV7-2; 8 bases map to TRBD2. Germline V gene lookup returns CDR1 SGHTA and CDR2 FQGNSA. CDR3 length: 16 amino acids. V gave up 5 bases and J gave up 3 bases; unmatched junction bases: 10. This CDR3 is CASSAQTGTRTDTQYF. The CDR3 DNA sequence: TGTGCCAGCAGCGCCCAAACCGGGACTAGAACAGATACGCAGTATTTT.

The chain has TRBV7-3 and TRBJ1-1; D is possibly TRBD1 (5 bases). This CDR3 is built from 14 residues. Trimming cost V 6 bases and J 0 bases, with 11 bases left between them. The germline gives CDR1 SGHTA, CDR2 FQGTGA. The CDR3 DNA reads TGTGCCAGCAGGCAGGACACCTTGAACACTGAAGCTTTCTTT. Its protein is CASRQDTLNTEAFF.

This clone was observed a single time. V and J are TRBV4-1 and TRBJ1-3; 9 bases are shared with TRBD1. In germline, CDR1 is MGHRA, CDR2 YSYEKL. The J segment lost 2 bases and the V segment lost 2 bases, leaving 4 bases of the junction unmatched. The CDR3 contains 16 residues. The CDR3 here is CASSQTGTGTGNTIYF. In nucleotides, the CDR3 is TGCGCCAGCAGCCAAACCGGGACAGGGACTGGAAACACCATATATTTT.

The V and J genes are TRBV4-3 and TRBJ1-2; D is perhaps TRBD1 (5 bases). Germline CDR1 LGHNA, CDR2 YSLEER. Trimming left V 6 bases short and J 4 bases short, with 12 bases between. This CDR3 spans 13 amino acids. The CDR3 DNA reads TGCGCCAGCAGTCGGGGGTTACGCTATGGCTACACCTTC. Amino acid sequence: CASSRGLRYGYTF.

The genes are TRBV11-3 and TRBJ2-1; D is uncertain. CDR1 and CDR2 (germline): SGHNT, YENEEA. Between the trimmed V and J ends, which lost 5 bases and 10 bases, there was a span of 12 bases. CDR3 length equals 12 residues. In DNA form, the CDR3 reads TGTGCCAGCAGCCGGATGGGCCGGGAGCAGTTCTTC. Protein product: CASSRMGREQFF.

This clone was seen a single time. The genes are TRBV9 and TRBJ1-3; D uncertain. V was pared by 0 bases and J by 6 bases, with 10 bases between. This CDR3 contains 14 residues. Per germline, CDR1 SGDLS and CDR2 YYNGEE. The CDR3 DNA reads as TGTGCCAGCAGCGTAGACCAATCTTCAAACACCATATATTTT. Translation gives CASSVDQSSNTIYF.

This chain connects TRBV5-1 to TRBJ1-1; D unclear. The CDR3 is 14 residues long. V shed 0 bases and J shed 13 bases, with 19 bases lying between them. Germline V gene data show CDR1 as SGHRS and CDR2 as YFSETQ. The CDR3 bases are TGCGCCAGCAGCTTGGATACGCCACCACTGAAGCTTTTCTTT. Its protein is CASSLDTPPLKLFF.

V usage is TRBV4-2 and J usage is TRBJ2-7; TRBD1 might be the D (5 bases). The germline gives CDR1 LGHNA, CDR2 YNFKEQ. CDR3 length: 12 amino acids. Trimming shortened V by 4 bases and J by 3 bases, and 7 bases separated the two germline ends. This CDR3 reads CASSRDSYEQYF. The CDR3 DNA sequence: TGTGCCAGCAGCCGAGACAGCTACGAGCAGTACTTC.

This clone was observed a few times. This chain uses TRBV21-1 with TRBJ1-5; the listed D gene, TRBD1, was not tested against the DNA. TRBV21-1 is listed as a pseudogene. The CDR3 is 16 residues long. The CDR3 nucleotides read TGTGCCAGCAGCTACCAAGAGGGGGCGCCGGATCAGCCCCAGCATTTT. Its protein is CASSYQEGAPDQPQHF.

The chain uses TRBV9 and TRBJ2-1; D gene uncertain. CDR1 SGDLS and CDR2 YYNGEE come from the germline V gene. The ends were cut back, 0 bases at V and 10 bases at J, with 8 bases in the middle. This CDR3 has 12 amino acids. DNA of the CDR3: TGTGCCAGCAGCGTAGGTTATACCGAGCAGTTCTTC. Protein: CASSVGYTEQFF.

V gene TRBV7-6 combines with J gene TRBJ2-7, with 7 bases fitting TRBD1. There are 15 residues in the CDR3. Per germline, CDR1 SGHVS and CDR2 FNYEAQ. V trimming: 0 bases; J trimming: 2 bases; junction bases outside the gene matches: 4. The CDR3 loop reads CASSLAGGAPYEQYF. The DNA of the CDR3 is TGTGCCAGCAGCTTAGCAGGGGGCGCCCCCTACGAGCAGTACTTC.

Details on this clone: Other DNA sequences in the same sample also yield this CDR3. The chain joins TRBV11-3 to TRBJ2-7; 7 bases fit TRBD1. Per germline, CDR1 SGHNT and CDR2 YENEEA. The CDR3 covers 14 residues. Germline trimming cut 5 bases from V and 3 bases from J; bases unmatched to any gene: 7. The CDR3 DNA is TGTGCCAGCAGCAGACAGGGTGGAAACTACGAGCAGTACTTC. Protein sequence: CASSRQGGNYEQYF.

V usage is TRBV11-2 and J usage is TRBJ1-2, with 9 positions matching TRBD1. This CDR3 region has 15 residues. V gave up 5 bases and J gave up 4 bases; unmatched junction bases: 8. The germline V gene encodes CDR1 SGHAT and CDR2 FQNNGV. CDR3 sequence (DNA): TGTGCCAGCAGCACCACCGGGACAGGGATCTATGGCTACACCTTC. Protein sequence: CASSTTGTGIYGYTF.